The 8 T cell receptor beta chains below were found in one sample sequenced in a study of blood T cell repertoires in COVID-19. Clones were read by immunoSEQ multiplex PCR, and TCRdb kept only the in-frame ones, dropping some. The table lists 310,000 or so clones, around 87% of them singletons. The material sequenced was peripheral blood. These receptors all stem from a woman aged 45-65 years with active or convalescent COVID-19.

This chain joins TRBV5-8 and TRBJ1-5; D is ambiguous. The CDR3 loop spans 12 amino acids. Trimming took off 2 bases at V and 5 bases at J, with 5 bases between the two ends. CDR1 is SGHTS, CDR2 YDEGEE, per germline. CDR3 residues: CASSFRYQPQHF. CDR3 bases: TGTGCCAGCAGCTTCAGGTATCAGCCCCAGCATTTT.

This clone has just one count. The chain links TRBV7-2 to TRBJ2-7, with 10 nucleotides matching TRBD2. The CDR3 runs 16 residues. Unmatched junction bases numbered 15, after V lost 5 bases and J lost 8 bases. Germline V CDR1 and CDR2: SGHTA, FQGNSA. The CDR3 DNA sequence: TGTGCCAGCAGCCCCCGAGAAAGCGGGAGGGGTAATCAGCAGTACTTC. Its translation: CASSPRESGRGNQQYF.

The chain joins TRBV7-8 to TRBJ1-1; D perhaps matches TRBD1 (6 bases). Germline lookup yields CDR1 SGHVS and CDR2 FQNEAQ. This CDR3 has 16 amino acids. V was cut by 5 bases and J by 7 bases, with 23 bases left in between. The CDR3 DNA follows: TGTGCCAGCAGCCGGAGGGACACAGCCGGGTTGGGTGAAGCTTTCTTT. It specifies CASSRRDTAGLGEAFF.

The chain carries TRBV30 and TRBJ1-5; D perhaps matches TRBD1 (5 bases). V was trimmed by 3 bases and J by 2 bases, leaving 17 bases between them. The germline gives CDR1 GTSNPN, CDR2 SVGIG (reference sequence). There are 16 residues in the CDR3. This CDR3 reads CAWSPGWAGRNQPQHF. DNA for the CDR3: TGTGCCTGGAGCCCCGGATGGGCGGGACGCAATCAGCCCCAGCATTTT.

V gene TRBV9 combines with J gene TRBJ1-1; D may be TRBD1 (5 bases). The CDR3 spans 12 residues. Trimming removed 3 bases from V and 7 bases from J, with 10 bases in between. Looked up from germline, CDR1 is SGDLS and CDR2 is YYNGEE. The chain's CDR3 is CASSETAFEAFF. For the CDR3, the DNA is TGTGCCAGCAGCGAGACAGCATTTGAAGCTTTCTTT.

V gene TRBV10-3 combines with J gene TRBJ2-3; possibly TRBD1 for D (6 bases). V dropped 4 bases and J dropped 0 bases, with 14 bases sitting between them. The CDR3 spans 16 residues. Germline V gene data show CDR1 as ENHRY and CDR2 as SYGVKD. CDR3 protein: CAISAVQGTSTDTQYF. The DNA of the CDR3 is TGTGCCATCAGTGCAGTACAGGGCACTAGCACAGATACGCAGTATTTT.

The V call is TRBV18, the J call TRBJ1-1; 8 bases are a match to TRBD1. This CDR3 is 15 amino acids long. Germline V gene lookup returns CDR1 KGHSH and CDR2 LQKENI. V dropped 3 bases and J dropped 4; count of bases not matched to a gene: 7. The CDR3 region is CASSPQGAASTEAFF. Written as DNA, the CDR3 is TGTGCCAGCTCACCCCAGGGGGCGGCTAGCACTGAAGCTTTCTTT.

The V and J genes are TRBV5-1 and TRBJ2-6, with D maybe TRBD1 (5 bases). The CDR3 extends over 18 amino acids. Germline V gene sequence: CDR1 SGHRS, CDR2 YFSETQ. Trimming cost V 1 base and J 0 bases, with 14 bases left between them. CDR3 DNA sequence: TGCGCCAGCAGCTTGAGCGCAGGGATGGGCTCTGGGGCCAACGTCCTGACTTTC. This translates into CASSLSAGMGSGANVLTF.